A selection of T cell receptor beta chains follows, all from one sample in a study of T-cell reconstitution after alpha-beta-depleted transplantation in children. In TCRdb, the PCR reads were re-called with MiXCR into one record per CDR3 protein. The data contain 190,000 or so distinct CDR3 sequences, more than 14% of them seen just once; the ten biggest clones take up about 13%. The sample was PBMCs from the stem cell graft donor, taken from the stem cell graft. The source of these receptors is a human donor who donated a stem cell graft to a child with acute lymphoblastic leukemia. Each CDR3 is given with its conserved first and last residue. Each record gives: D gene, V gene, clone size, J gene, CDR3 protein, CDR3 DNA. A D gene is named only where the DNA matches it firmly. Size is stated for part of the rows, as once, few or many counts, or as a class when the clone is expanded.

D gene: .; V gene: TRBV2; clone size: .; J gene: TRBJ1-4; CDR3 protein: CASSEVDGGAGEKLFF; CDR3 DNA: TGTGCCAGCAGTGAGGTCGACGGGGGAGCTGGAGAAAAACTGTTTTTT
D gene: .; V gene: TRBV5-1; clone size: .; J gene: TRBJ2-3; CDR3 protein: CASSPMASVTDTQYF; CDR3 DNA: TGCGCCAGCAGCCCGATGGCTAGCGTGACAGATACGCAGTATTTT
D gene: TRBD1; V gene: TRBV7-9; clone size: many; J gene: TRBJ1-1; CDR3 protein: CASSSDRGRSTEAFF; CDR3 DNA: TGTGCCAGCAGCTCGGACAGGGGTCGTAGCACTGAAGCTTTCTTT
D gene: TRBD2; V gene: TRBV11-1; clone size: many; J gene: TRBJ2-3; CDR3 protein: CASSFSYPPKAGTTDTQYF; CDR3 DNA: TGTGCCAGCAGCTTCTCTTACCCGCCAAAAGCGGGAACCACAGATACGCAGTATTTT
D gene: .; V gene: TRBV20-1; clone size: .; J gene: TRBJ2-1; CDR3 protein: CSASREVNNEQFF; CDR3 DNA: TGCAGTGCTAGCCGTGAGGTAAACAATGAGCAGTTCTTC
D gene: TRBD2; V gene: TRBV9; clone size: .; J gene: TRBJ2-5; CDR3 protein: CASSPSELAGYETQYF; CDR3 DNA: TGTGCCAGCAGCCCCTCGGAGCTAGCGGGATACGAGACCCAGTACTTC
D gene: .; V gene: TRBV7-9; clone size: many; J gene: TRBJ2-7; CDR3 protein: CASSPLTVSYEQYF; CDR3 DNA: TGTGCCAGCAGCCCTTTGACCGTGTCCTACGAGCAGTACTTC
D gene: .; V gene: TRBV7-8; clone size: .; J gene: TRBJ1-2; CDR3 protein: CASSKGSVEGRSTGYTF; CDR3 DNA: TGTGCCAGCAGCAAAGGCTCGGTGGAGGGAAGGTCTACTGGCTACACCTTC
D gene: .; V gene: TRBV7-9; clone size: many; J gene: TRBJ1-1; CDR3 protein: CASSSGQVNTEAFF; CDR3 DNA: TGTGCCAGCAGCTCGGGACAAGTTAACACTGAAGCTTTCTTT
D gene: .; V gene: TRBV7-9; clone size: .; J gene: TRBJ2-7; CDR3 protein: CASSLGGGRTYEQYF; CDR3 DNA: TGTGCCAGCAGCTTAGGGGGCGGCAGAACCTACGAGCAGTACTTC
D gene: TRBD2; V gene: TRBV5-1; clone size: many; J gene: TRBJ2-1; CDR3 protein: CASSFGLAGDNEQFF; CDR3 DNA: TGCGCCAGCAGCTTTGGACTAGCGGGAGATAATGAGCAGTTCTTC
D gene: TRBD1; V gene: TRBV6-5; clone size: many; J gene: TRBJ1-1; CDR3 protein: CASSYSKTGIGTEAFF; CDR3 DNA: TGTGCCAGCAGTTACTCGAAGACAGGGATTGGCACTGAAGCTTTCTTT
D gene: .; V gene: TRBV6-1; clone size: .; J gene: TRBJ2-7; CDR3 protein: CASRAGAPYEQYF; CDR3 DNA: TGTGCCAGCAGGGCAGGGGCGCCCTACGAGCAGTACTTC
D gene: .; V gene: TRBV3-1; clone size: many; J gene: TRBJ2-7; CDR3 protein: CASSLKLQTGEQYF; CDR3 DNA: TGTGCCAGCAGCCTCAAGCTCCAGACTGGGGAGCAGTACTTC
D gene: TRBD2; V gene: TRBV5-5; clone size: many; J gene: TRBJ2-1; CDR3 protein: CASMQAGPYNEQFF; CDR3 DNA: TGTGCCAGCATGCAAGCGGGGCCTTACAATGAGCAGTTCTTC
D gene: .; V gene: TRBV12-3/TRBV12-4; clone size: many; J gene: TRBJ1-1; CDR3 protein: CASSLEGGYTEAFF; CDR3 DNA: TGTGCCAGCAGCTTAGAGGGGGGCTACACTGAAGCTTTCTTT
D gene: TRBD1; V gene: TRBV6-5; clone size: few; J gene: TRBJ2-7; CDR3 protein: CASSYSRDRAYEQYF; CDR3 DNA: TGTGCCAGCAGTTACTCCCGGGACAGGGCCTACGAGCAGTACTTC
D gene: TRBD2; V gene: TRBV20-1; clone size: many; J gene: TRBJ2-1; CDR3 protein: CSARDPTWLAGGNNEQFF; CDR3 DNA: TGCAGTGCTAGAGATCCCACCTGGCTAGCGGGAGGAAACAATGAGCAGTTCTTC
D gene: .; V gene: TRBV6-5; clone size: few; J gene: TRBJ1-1; CDR3 protein: CASSYTKGNTEAFF; CDR3 DNA: TGTGCCAGCAGTTACACAAAGGGAAACACTGAAGCTTTCTTT
D gene: .; V gene: TRBV5-1; clone size: many; J gene: TRBJ2-1; CDR3 protein: CASSFPRDWRTQSSYNEQFF; CDR3 DNA: TGCGCCAGCAGCTTTCCCCGGGACTGGCGCACTCAAAGCTCCTACAATGAGCAGTTCTTC
D gene: TRBD2; V gene: TRBV12-3/TRBV12-4; clone size: many; J gene: TRBJ2-1; CDR3 protein: CASSFSGATYNEQFF; CDR3 DNA: TGTGCCAGCAGTTTTAGCGGGGCTACCTACAATGAGCAGTTCTTC
D gene: TRBD1; V gene: TRBV11-2; clone size: many; J gene: TRBJ2-1; CDR3 protein: CASSFPTGGVYNEQFF; CDR3 DNA: TGTGCCAGCAGCTTTCCGACAGGGGGCGTCTACAATGAGCAGTTCTTC
D gene: TRBD1; V gene: TRBV10-2; clone size: many; J gene: TRBJ1-5; CDR3 protein: CASMADRGSQPQHF; CDR3 DNA: TGCGCCAGCATGGCGGACAGGGGCTCTCAGCCCCAGCATTTT
D gene: .; V gene: TRBV28; clone size: many; J gene: TRBJ1-6; CDR3 protein: CASSLNPNSPLHF; CDR3 DNA: TGTGCCAGCAGTTTAAATCCCAATTCACCCCTCCACTTT
D gene: TRBD2; V gene: TRBV5-1; clone size: many; J gene: TRBJ2-3; CDR3 protein: CASSATSSGRDTQYF; CDR3 DNA: TGCGCCAGCAGCGCAACCTCAAGCGGGAGAGATACGCAGTATTTT
D gene: TRBD1; V gene: TRBV10-3; clone size: few; J gene: TRBJ2-7; CDR3 protein: CAISLDRGEQYF; CDR3 DNA: TGTGCCATCAGTCTGGACAGGGGCGAGCAGTACTTC
D gene: .; V gene: TRBV28; clone size: .; J gene: TRBJ1-5; CDR3 protein: CASSLGDRHQPQHF; CDR3 DNA: TGTGCCAGCAGTTTAGGGGACCGACATCAGCCCCAGCATTTT
D gene: .; V gene: TRBV5-1; clone size: many; J gene: TRBJ2-1; CDR3 protein: CASSPDILGNEQFF; CDR3 DNA: TGCGCCAGCAGCCCTGATATTCTGGGGAATGAGCAGTTCTTC
D gene: .; V gene: TRBV4-1; clone size: .; J gene: TRBJ2-7; CDR3 protein: CASSQDPRQSYEQYF; CDR3 DNA: TGCGCCAGCAGCCAAGATCCCAGACAGTCCTACGAGCAGTACTTC
D gene: .; V gene: TRBV20-1; clone size: few; J gene: TRBJ2-7; CDR3 protein: CSAPQNYEQYF; CDR3 DNA: TGCAGTGCCCCCCAGAACTACGAGCAGTACTTC
D gene: .; V gene: TRBV4-1; clone size: once; J gene: TRBJ1-2; CDR3 protein: CASSQPPGAYGYTF; CDR3 DNA: TGCGCCAGCAGCCAACCGCCGGGGGCCTATGGCTACACCTTC
D gene: .; V gene: TRBV5-5; clone size: many; J gene: TRBJ2-1; CDR3 protein: CASSLGGPGEQFF; CDR3 DNA: TGTGCCAGCAGCTTGGGAGGGCCCGGTGAGCAGTTCTTC
D gene: TRBD1; V gene: TRBV4-1; clone size: few; J gene: TRBJ2-1; CDR3 protein: CASSQPLMTGNAVKFF; CDR3 DNA: TGCGCCAGCAGCCAGCCCCTTATGACAGGGAACGCGGTGAAGTTCTTC
D gene: .; V gene: TRBV12-3/TRBV12-4; clone size: many; J gene: TRBJ1-2; CDR3 protein: CASTLGGPHYGYTF; CDR3 DNA: TGTGCCAGCACCCTCGGCGGACCGCACTATGGCTACACCTTC
D gene: TRBD2; V gene: TRBV12-3/TRBV12-4; clone size: many; J gene: TRBJ2-1; CDR3 protein: CASGGGVEQFF; CDR3 DNA: TGTGCCAGCGGCGGGGGGGTTGAGCAGTTCTTC
D gene: TRBD1; V gene: TRBV30; clone size: many; J gene: TRBJ1-1; CDR3 protein: CAWNKRGRGTEAFF; CDR3 DNA: TGTGCCTGGAACAAAAGGGGGCGCGGCACTGAAGCTTTCTTT
D gene: .; V gene: TRBV20-1; clone size: .; J gene: TRBJ1-1; CDR3 protein: CSARVGGAVNTEAFF; CDR3 DNA: TGCAGTGCTAGAGTCGGAGGAGCGGTGAACACTGAAGCTTTCTTT
D gene: TRBD1; V gene: TRBV12-3/TRBV12-4; clone size: many; J gene: TRBJ2-1; CDR3 protein: CASSQVTGGYNEQFF; CDR3 DNA: TGTGCCAGCAGTCAAGTTACAGGGGGGTACAATGAGCAGTTCTTC
D gene: .; V gene: TRBV4-2; clone size: many; J gene: TRBJ1-6; CDR3 protein: CASTGTSANSPLHF; CDR3 DNA: TGTGCCAGCACCGGGACCTCCGCCAATTCACCCCTCCACTTT